Listed below are T cell receptor beta chains from one sample, sequenced in a study of cytomegalovirus exposure and HLA in healthy donors. Assay used: immunoSEQ multiplex PCR; TCRdb lists only in-frame clones, some missing. The sample lists under 150,000 clones, around three quarters occurring once. The specimen was PBMCs. The receptor set was obtained from a young man in good health and CMV-seronegative. The CDR3 runs from the conserved cysteine through the conserved F or W. D genes are given only for firm matches. A row's size may be missing; if present it is once, few, many or a size class.

clone_size,d_call,j_call,v_call,cdr3_nt,cdr3_aa
NA,TRBD1,TRBJ1-2,TRBV5-1,TGCGCCAGCAGCTCACAACAGGGGATCTATGGCTACACCTTC,CASSSQQGIYGYTF
NA,TRBD1,TRBJ1-1,TRBV18,TGTGCCAGCTCTACGACAGGGGGACTCACTGAAGCTTTCTTT,CASSTTGGLTEAFF
NA,TRBD2,TRBJ2-3,TRBV7-9,TGTGCCAGCAGCTCGACCGGACTAGCGGGAGGCTCAGATACGCAGTATTTT,CASSSTGLAGGSDTQYF
NA,TRBD2,TRBJ2-2,TRBV5-1,TGCGCCAGCAGATTGAGGCCTAGCGGGCTAGGAACCGGGGAGCTGTTTTTT,CASRLRPSGLGTGELFF
NA,NA,TRBJ2-7,TRBV9,TGTGCCAGCAGCCCCGTAGGCGGGGGCGGTTTCGAGCAGTACTTC,CASSPVGGGGFEQYF
NA,NA,TRBJ1-2,TRBV2,TGTGCCAGCAGCCCTCGGGGGGAAGGCACCTTC,CASSPRGEGTF
NA,NA,TRBJ2-3,TRBV5-1,TGCGCCAGCAGCTTGTCCCAGGGGAACACAGATACGCAGTATTTT,CASSLSQGNTDTQYF
NA,NA,TRBJ2-1,TRBV27,TGTGCCAGCACCCCCCACGGTAGCTCCTACAATGAGCAGTTCTTC,CASTPHGSSYNEQFF
once,TRBD2,TRBJ2-2,TRBV29-1,TGCAGCGTTGATGGCGGGGGGGGCGGCGGGGAGCTGTTTTTT,CSVDGGGGGGELFF
NA,TRBD1,TRBJ2-7,TRBV11-2,TGTGCCAGCAGCCCTGGGACAGGTCTCTACGAGCAGTACTTC,CASSPGTGLYEQYF
NA,TRBD1,TRBJ1-1,TRBV6-5,TGTGCCAGCAGTCGGACAGGGGGCGTCTCTGAAGCTTTCTTT,CASSRTGGVSEAFF
NA,NA,TRBJ1-1,TRBV10-1,TGCGCCAGTAGTGAAGCTTTCTTT,CASSEAFF
NA,NA,TRBJ2-6,TRBV6-1,TGTGCCAGCAAACTCTCTGGGGCCAACGTCCTGACTTTC,CASKLSGANVLTF
NA,TRBD1,TRBJ1-2,TRBV15,TGTGCCACCAGCAGGACAGGGGGGTATGGCTACACCTTC,CATSRTGGYGYTF
few,NA,TRBJ1-1,TRBV7-9,TGTGCCAGCGAACGCCTTGGGGGGGGACGGGGATGGACTGAAGCTTTCTTT,CASERLGGGRGWTEAFF
once,NA,TRBJ1-5,TRBV4-1,TGCGCCAGCAGCCGAGACCAGGGGAGCAATCAGCCCCAGAATTTT,CASSRDQGSNQPQNF
NA,NA,TRBJ1-2,TRBV11-3,TGTGCCAGCAGCTTAGGTCGAGCAGGCTACACCTTC,CASSLGRAGYTF
few,NA,TRBJ2-7,TRBV29-1,TGCAGCGTAATATTCTACGAGCAGTACTTC,CSVIFYEQYF
few,NA,TRBJ1-1,TRBV7-2,TGTGCCAGCAGCCCGACGACAGTGAACACTGAAGCTTTCTTT,CASSPTTVNTEAFF
NA,TRBD1,TRBJ1-4,TRBV19,TGTGCCAGTAGTATAGGAGGCAGGGGGGCTGAAAAACTGTTTTTT,CASSIGGRGAEKLFF
NA,TRBD1,TRBJ1-5,TRBV10-2,TGCGCCAGCAGTGAGCCCGGGACAGGGCGCAATCAGCCCCAGCATTTT,CASSEPGTGRNQPQHF
NA,NA,TRBJ1-2,TRBV19,TGTGCCAGTACCGACTCCCCCTATGGCTACACCTTC,CASTDSPYGYTF
NA,TRBD2,TRBJ2-1,TRBV6-5,TGTGCCAGCAGTCAGGGACTAGCGGTGCGGGGGCAGTTCTTC,CASSQGLAVRGQFF
NA,TRBD2,TRBJ2-1,TRBV7-9,TGTGCCAGCAGGGGGACTAGCCCGTCCAATGAGCAGTTCTTC,CASRGTSPSNEQFF
NA,NA,TRBJ1-1,TRBV19,TGTGCCAGTAGCCCGCTACTGAAAGCTTTCTTT,CASSPLLKAFF
few,NA,TRBJ2-7,TRBV2,TGTGCCACAGGGGACCCCTCGTACTTC,CATGDPSYF
NA,TRBD1,TRBJ1-1,TRBV6-5,TGTGCCAGCAGTTACAGGGGGCTTACTGAAGCTTTCTTT,CASSYRGLTEAFF
NA,TRBD1,TRBJ2-7,TRBV6-5,TGTGCCAGCACCGAAAGGGGACAGGGGGCCTACGAGCAGTACTTC,CASTERGQGAYEQYF
few,NA,TRBJ1-4,TRBV21-1,TGTGCCAGCAGCAACAGGGTAGGGAAAGAAAAACTGTTTTTT,CASSNRVGKEKLFF
NA,TRBD1,TRBJ1-3,TRBV6-1,TGTGCCAGCAACACACAGGGGGCAGGGGGAAACACCATATATTTT,CASNTQGAGGNTIYF
NA,TRBD2,TRBJ2-7,TRBV4-1,TGCGCCAGCAGCCAAGCTAGCGGGGGTAACTACGAGCAGTACTTC,CASSQASGGNYEQYF
few,NA,TRBJ1-1,TRBV7-9,TGTGCCAGCAGCCTCCTCGACGGGTTTTGGAACACTGAAGCTTTCTTT,CASSLLDGFWNTEAFF
NA,TRBD2,TRBJ2-1,TRBV7-2,TGTGCCAGCAGCTCCACGTACGGGGGGAATGAGCAGTTCTTC,CASSSTYGGNEQFF
once,NA,TRBJ1-3,TRBV6-1,TGTGCCAGCAGTGAATGGATACTAGGAAACACCATATATTTT,CASSEWILGNTIYF
NA,TRBD1,TRBJ2-7,TRBV5-6,TGTGCCAGCAGCTCCCCCATCCCGGGACAGGCCGAGCAGTACTTC,CASSSPIPGQAEQYF
NA,NA,TRBJ2-7,TRBV9,TGTGCCAGCAGCGTAGAGGGGACACCAGGACCGACCTACGAGCAGTACTTC,CASSVEGTPGPTYEQYF
NA,TRBD1,TRBJ2-3,TRBV18,TGTGCCAGCTCGTCAAACAGGGGGCAAGGGATAGATACGCAGTATTTT,CASSSNRGQGIDTQYF
once,NA,TRBJ1-5,TRBV5-6,TGTGCCAGCAGCTTGGGGGGGGGCAATCAGCCCCAGCATTTT,CASSLGGGNQPQHF
NA,NA,TRBJ2-1,TRBV6-1,TGTGCCAGCAGTGAATTTGCGTCGTCAGGGTTCTACAATGAGCAGTTCTTC,CASSEFASSGFYNEQFF
once,NA,TRBJ2-1,TRBV19,TGTGCCAGTAGTATAGATCTATTGAGAACTAGCAAGTACAATGAGCAGTTCTTC,CASSIDLLRTSKYNEQFF
NA,TRBD2,TRBJ2-5,TRBV5-8,TGTGCCAGCAGCTTAGGGATAGCGGGATACCAAGAGACCCAGTACTTC,CASSLGIAGYQETQYF
NA,NA,TRBJ2-3,TRBV25-1,TGTGCCAGCAGTGTTTGGGGGCTCGGTACAGATACGCAGTATTTT,CASSVWGLGTDTQYF
NA,TRBD2,TRBJ2-1,TRBV28,TGTGCCAGCAGCACCACCCGACCGGGGGGTTACAATGAGCAGTTCTTC,CASSTTRPGGYNEQFF
NA,NA,TRBJ2-6,TRBV28,TGTGCCAGCAGTCCGACAGTGTCTGGGGCCAACGTCCTGACTTTC,CASSPTVSGANVLTF
NA,TRBD1,TRBJ1-2,TRBV5-1,TGCGCCAGCAGCCCCAGAATTTCGACAGGGGAGCCCTATGGCTACACCTTC,CASSPRISTGEPYGYTF
NA,NA,TRBJ1-5,TRBV19,TGTGCCAGTAGTATAACAGGGAATCAGCCCCAGCATTTT,CASSITGNQPQHF
NA,NA,TRBJ2-5,TRBV6-5,TGTGCCAGCAGACCTCTAGTCTTTCAAGAGACCCAGTACTTC,CASRPLVFQETQYF
NA,TRBD1,TRBJ1-4,TRBV15,TGTGCCACCAGCAGAGAGCAGGGGGCGGCTGAAAAACTGTTTTTT,CATSREQGAAEKLFF
NA,NA,TRBJ2-3,TRBV7-9,TGTGCACTCGTGGAGGGGGCGCGGCCAGATACGCAGTATTTT,CALVEGARPDTQYF
once,NA,TRBJ2-1,TRBV29-1,TGCAGCGTGGAGAAGCGGGCAACCTACAATGAGCAGTTCTTC,CSVEKRATYNEQFF